The 28 T cell receptor beta chains listed next were all sequenced from one sample in a study of PD-1 blockade in classical Hodgkin lymphoma (dated by TCRdb to 2019 to 2021). Read against the paper, the sample's time point label means: cycle 1 day 1 (C1D1), immediately before nivolumab initiation. Relapse after autologous stem cell transplantation had occurred in all trial patients, and cohorts A, B and C were distinguished by prior brentuximab vedotin exposure. Receptor libraries were prepared by the immunoSEQ multiplex PCR assay. What TCRdb holds here is the immuneACCESS table cut down to in-frame rearrangements. Part of the clones is not present; checked against another copy, under half of the missing clones reflect an unresolved V gene, and the others are unexplained. This sample gives over 80,000 clones in total; about nine tenths of them show up just once. Less than 3% of the sample rests with the top ten.

Sequenced here: peripheral blood mononuclear cells (PBMCs), sampled at baseline. The receptor source for this set is a human donor with classical Hodgkin lymphoma.

The chain carries TRBV6-5 and TRBJ2-2; unclear D gene. The CDR3 loop spans 15 amino acids. V gave up 2 bases and J gave up 4 bases, with 11 bases separating them. CDR1 is MNHEY, CDR2 SVGAGI, per germline. CDR3 amino acids: CASSYNGHFTGELFF. CDR3 nucleotide sequence: TGTGCCAGCAGTTACAACGGCCATTTCACCGGGGAGCTGTTTTTT.

This chain joins TRBV6-1 and TRBJ2-7; TRBD2 might be the D (6 bases). Germline V gene sequence: CDR1 MNHNS, CDR2 SASEGT. The CDR3 length is 14 residues. Trimming left V 6 bases short and J 3 bases short, with 15 bases between. The CDR3, as DNA: TGTGCCAGCAGCGCGCGGGGAAACTACTACGAGCAGTACTTC. Translating it yields CASSARGNYYEQYF.

The V and J genes are TRBV19 and TRBJ2-1, with TRBD1 matching 7 bases. Germline V lookup: CDR1 LNHDA, CDR2 SQIVND (reference sequence). V lost 8 bases and J lost 3; bases outside the gene matches: 13. The CDR3 sequence is 16 residues long. CDR3 loop: CASQGGFRDSYNEQFF. The CDR3 nucleotides are TGTGCCAGTCAAGGGGGATTCCGGGACAGCTACAATGAGCAGTTCTTC.

This clone was detected once. The genes are TRBV7-9 and TRBJ1-1; weak D call: TRBD1 (5 bases). Trimming left V 5 bases short and J 12 bases short, with 13 bases between. The CDR3 runs 11 residues. From germline, CDR1 is SEHNR and CDR2 FQNEAQ (reference sequence). CDR3 sequence (DNA): TGTGCCAGCAGCGTGACAGCTTTACCTTTCTTT. It translates to CASSVTALPFF.

The V gene is TRBV30, the J gene TRBJ2-7; 8 positions agree with TRBD2. Germline trimming cut 2 bases from V and 6 bases from J; bases unmatched to any gene: 12. Germline CDR1 and CDR2: GTSNPN and SVGIG (reference sequence). The CDR3 loop spans 15 amino acids. CDR3 sequence (DNA): TGTGCCTGGAGTCCCGCCGGGACTAGGCTTCGCGAGCAGTACTTC. Protein sequence: CAWSPAGTRLREQYF.

The chain joins TRBV5-5 to TRBJ2-2; 7 bases agree with TRBD2. The germline V gene encodes CDR1 SGHKS and CDR2 YYEKEE (reference sequence). The CDR3 runs 16 residues. With 0 bases clipped from V and 1 base from J, the junction kept 3 bases outside the gene matches. The CDR3 is CASSLVIAGNTGELFF. CDR3 nucleotides: TGTGCCAGCAGCTTGGTTATAGCGGGGAACACCGGGGAGCTGTTTTTT.

This clone occurred once. The rearrangement links TRBV9 to TRBJ1-5; D uncertain. V was clipped by 0 bases and J by 3 bases, with 10 bases between them. The CDR3 is 15 amino acids. Germline assignment: CDR1 SGDLS and CDR2 YYNGEE. The CDR3 nucleotides read TGTGCCAGCAGCGTAGATCAACGGAACAATCAGCCCCAGCATTTT. Translation gives CASSVDQRNNQPQHF.

This chain links TRBV7-8 with TRBJ2-7; TRBD2 might be the D (5 bases). The CDR3 consists of 17 residues. V was trimmed by 0 bases and J by 1 base, leaving 16 bases between them. Per germline, CDR1 SGHVS and CDR2 FQNEAQ. In DNA form, the CDR3 reads TGTGCCAGCAGCTTAGCCCGGACGTCCGGAGGATCCTACGAGCAGTACTTC. Translated: CASSLARTSGGSYEQYF.

The chain employs TRBV27 and TRBJ2-7, with a tentative D call TRBD2 (6 bases). Trimming took 5 bases from V and 7 from J, leaving 18 bases between them. Germline values: CDR1 MNHEY, CDR2 SMNVEV (reference sequence). The CDR3 spans 14 residues. CDR3 loop: CASSPHGGLGEQYF. The CDR3 DNA reads as TGTGCCAGCAGTCCCCACGGGGGACTTGGGGAGCAGTACTTC.

The chain links TRBV19 to TRBJ2-2; D is possibly TRBD1 (6 bases). The CDR3 consists of 14 residues. CDR1 is LNHDA, CDR2 SQIVND, per germline (reference sequence). Trimming removed 6 bases from V and 4 bases from J, with 12 bases in between. CDR3 amino acids: CASRSQGSTGELFF. DNA of the CDR3: TGTGCCAGTAGATCGCAGGGGAGCACCGGGGAGCTGTTTTTT.

J is TRBJ1-3 and V is TRBV7-9; no firm D call. Between the trimmed V and J ends, which lost 3 bases and 2 bases, there was a span of 14 bases. The CDR3 spans 16 residues. Per germline, CDR1 SEHNR and CDR2 FQNEAQ (reference sequence). The CDR3 spells CASSFGPRLTGNTIYF. Here the CDR3 DNA reads TGTGCCAGCAGCTTCGGACCGAGGCTTACTGGAAACACCATATATTTT.

The J gene is TRBJ2-7, the V gene TRBV5-5; 13 nucleotides line up with TRBD2. The germline V gene encodes CDR1 SGHKS and CDR2 YYEKEE (reference sequence). The CDR3 length is 14 residues. Trimming at V came to 7 bases and at J to 4 bases, leaving 5 bases not matched to a gene. The CDR3 nucleotides read TGTGCCAGCTACCGGACTAGCGGGAGTTACGAGCAGTACTTC. This codes for CASYRTSGSYEQYF.

The chain joins TRBV6-4 to TRBJ1-1; weak D call: TRBD1 (5 bases). The CDR3 extends over 13 amino acids. Germline V lookup: CDR1 MRHNA, CDR2 SNTAGT. V lost 6 bases and J lost 4, with 12 bases in between. The CDR3 DNA is TGTGCCAGCAGGCTAGGGGAGGGCACTGAAGCTTTCTTT. Its protein product is CASRLGEGTEAFF.

The genes are TRBV6-4 and TRBJ2-1, with a weak D call TRBD2 (5 bases). Germline loops: CDR1 MRHNA, CDR2 SNTAGT. V was pared by 4 bases and J by 10 bases, with 17 bases between. This CDR3 has 14 residues. As DNA, the CDR3 is TGTGCCAGCAGTGCAGAACTTACTAGTGGAGAGCAGTTCTTC. Translation: CASSAELTSGEQFF.

The CDR3 coding sequence is TGCGCCAGCAGTTCCGGGACTAGCCTCTACGAGCAGTACTTC. It translates to CASSSGTSLYEQYF. V gene TRBV10-1 combines with J gene TRBJ2-7; TRBD2 aligns across 9 bases. Unmatched junction bases numbered 5, after V lost 5 bases and J lost 3 bases. Looked up from germline, CDR1 is WNHNN and CDR2 is SYGVQD (reference sequence). The CDR3 spans 14 residues.

The rearrangement uses TRBV25-1 and TRBJ1-2, with 8 positions matching TRBD1. Trimming cost V 4 bases and J 3 bases; bases outside gene matches: 16. Germline V gene lookup returns CDR1 MGHDK and CDR2 SYGVNS. The CDR3 is 18 amino acids. CDR3 amino acids: CASSGNSIRTGNYYGYTF. Written as DNA, the CDR3 is TGTGCCAGCAGTGGAAACTCAATCCGGACAGGGAATTACTATGGCTACACCTTC.

The V and J genes are TRBV30 and TRBJ2-3, with D perhaps matching TRBD1 or TRBD2 (5 bases each). The germline gives CDR1 GTSNPN, CDR2 SVGIG (reference sequence). The CDR3 covers 14 residues. Trimming stripped 5 bases from V and 4 bases from J, with 16 bases between. CDR3 sequence reads: CAWDVSGTSDTQYF. CDR3 in DNA: TGTGCCTGGGACGTCTCCGGGACGTCAGATACGCAGTATTTT.

This chain links TRBV18 with TRBJ2-3; TRBD1 is a possible D gene (5 bases). Deletions cut 3 bases from V and 4 bases from J, with 11 bases between. This CDR3 is built from 14 residues. The germline V gene has CDR1 KGHSH and CDR2 LQKENI. The CDR3: CASSPGLEPDTQYF. For the CDR3, the DNA is TGTGCCAGCTCACCGGGGCTAGAACCAGATACGCAGTATTTT.

This chain uses TRBV7-3 with TRBJ2-1; the match to TRBD1 covers 8 bases. The CDR3 is 15 residues long. The V segment lost 3 bases and the J segment 5 bases; nucleotides outside the gene matches: 6. CDR1 and CDR2 (germline): SGHTA, FQGTGA. Here the CDR3 DNA reads TGTGCCAGCAGCTTTCATGGGACAGGCAACAATGAGCAGTTCTTC. Protein: CASSFHGTGNNEQFF.

The chain employs TRBV11-2 and TRBJ2-7, with D maybe TRBD2 (5 bases). Trimming cost V 10 bases and J 2 bases, with 12 bases left between them. The germline gives CDR1 SGHAT, CDR2 FQNNGV. The CDR3 contains 12 residues. The CDR3 DNA reads as TGTGCCACTACCGAGGGCGCCTACGAGCAGTACTTC. This translates into CATTEGAYEQYF.

V gene TRBV7-9 combines with J gene TRBJ2-7, with D perhaps given as TRBD1 or TRBD2 (5 bases each). V gave up 1 base and J gave up 0 bases, with 7 bases separating them. CDR1 and CDR2 from the germline V gene are SEHNR and FQNEAQ (reference sequence). The CDR3 has 14 amino acids. This chain's CDR3 is CASSLGDASYEQYF. CDR3 DNA sequence: TGTGCCAGCAGCTTAGGGGACGCCTCCTACGAGCAGTACTTC.

The rearrangement joins TRBV29-1 to TRBJ2-7; D unresolved. This CDR3 comprises 13 residues. Trimming left V 4 bases short and J 3 bases short, with 13 bases between. Germline V gene data show CDR1 as SQVTM and CDR2 as ANQGSEA. CDR3 DNA sequence: TGCAGCGTTGTGGTAGACCCCCGCTACGAGCAGTACTTC. This sequence encodes CSVVVDPRYEQYF.

V and J are TRBV6-5 and TRBJ1-5, with 8 bases lining up with TRBD1. This CDR3 comprises 15 residues. The V gene's germline CDR1 is MNHEY and CDR2 SVGAGI. V gave up 6 bases and J gave up 4 bases; unmatched junction bases: 8. CDR3 sequence: CASRRRTGRNQPQHF. The CDR3 nucleotides read TGTGCCAGCAGACGACGGACAGGGAGGAATCAGCCCCAGCATTTT.

This chain connects TRBV15 to TRBJ1-1; D gene uncertain. The V end was cut by 1 base, the J end by 3 bases, with 12 bases between. Germline-derived CDR1 and CDR2 are LNHNV and YYDKDF (reference sequence). The CDR3 extends over 15 amino acids. The CDR3 bases are TGTGCCACCAGCAGAGCAAAGGGAAGGGACACTGAAGCTTTCTTT. It codes for CATSRAKGRDTEAFF.

This clone is a singleton in its sample. This rearrangement joins TRBV29-1 to TRBJ2-1; tentatively, D is TRBD1 or TRBD2 (5 bases each). Germline V gives CDR1 SQVTM, CDR2 ANQGSEA. The CDR3 is 13 residues long. Trimming left V 4 bases short and J 9 bases short, with 16 bases between. The CDR3 region has the DNA TGCAGCGTTGCAGGGACGTTAGTGGTTGAGCAGTTCTTC. Amino acid sequence: CSVAGTLVVEQFF.

Only a few counts were recorded for this clone. The chain couples TRBV2 to TRBJ1-5; 7 positions agree with TRBD1. The V and J ends lost 6 bases and 7 bases, in that order; junction bases with no gene match: 9. CDR1 SNHLY and CDR2 FYNNEI come from the germline V gene. This CDR3 spans 14 amino acids. The CDR3 sequence is CASSHRDRGQPQHF. CDR3 nucleotides: TGTGCCAGCAGCCACCGGGACAGAGGCCAGCCCCAGCATTTT.

The chain recombines TRBV7-9 with TRBJ2-7, with D possibly TRBD2 on 6 matching bases. Germline values: CDR1 SEHNR, CDR2 FQNEAQ (reference sequence). Trimming cost V 1 base and J 2 bases, with 12 bases left between them. This CDR3 has 15 residues. The CDR3 spells CASSLGAGRPYEQYF. The CDR3 nucleotides read TGTGCCAGCAGCTTAGGTGCAGGGAGGCCCTACGAGCAGTACTTC.

The V call is TRBV19, the J call TRBJ2-1, with a tentative D call TRBD2 (6 bases). Germline CDR1 and CDR2: LNHDA and SQIVND (reference sequence). The CDR3 has 15 residues. Trimming pared 6 bases from V and 6 bases from J, leaving 18 bases between. CDR3 amino acids: CASRSSSGLPNEQFF. The CDR3 bases are TGTGCCAGTAGATCCTCCAGCGGGCTCCCCAATGAGCAGTTCTTC.